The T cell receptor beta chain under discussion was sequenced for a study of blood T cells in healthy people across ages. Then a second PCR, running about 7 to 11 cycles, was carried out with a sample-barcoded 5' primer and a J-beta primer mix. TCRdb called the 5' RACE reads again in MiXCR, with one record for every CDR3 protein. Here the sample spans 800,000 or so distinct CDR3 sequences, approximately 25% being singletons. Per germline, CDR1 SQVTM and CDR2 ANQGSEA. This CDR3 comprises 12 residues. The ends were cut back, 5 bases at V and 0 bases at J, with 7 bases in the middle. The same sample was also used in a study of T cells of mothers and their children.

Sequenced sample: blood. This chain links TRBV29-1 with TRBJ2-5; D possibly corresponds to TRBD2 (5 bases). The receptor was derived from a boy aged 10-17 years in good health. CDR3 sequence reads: CSVHGNQETQYF. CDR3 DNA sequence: TGCAGCGTTCACGGGAACCAAGAGACCCAGTACTTC.